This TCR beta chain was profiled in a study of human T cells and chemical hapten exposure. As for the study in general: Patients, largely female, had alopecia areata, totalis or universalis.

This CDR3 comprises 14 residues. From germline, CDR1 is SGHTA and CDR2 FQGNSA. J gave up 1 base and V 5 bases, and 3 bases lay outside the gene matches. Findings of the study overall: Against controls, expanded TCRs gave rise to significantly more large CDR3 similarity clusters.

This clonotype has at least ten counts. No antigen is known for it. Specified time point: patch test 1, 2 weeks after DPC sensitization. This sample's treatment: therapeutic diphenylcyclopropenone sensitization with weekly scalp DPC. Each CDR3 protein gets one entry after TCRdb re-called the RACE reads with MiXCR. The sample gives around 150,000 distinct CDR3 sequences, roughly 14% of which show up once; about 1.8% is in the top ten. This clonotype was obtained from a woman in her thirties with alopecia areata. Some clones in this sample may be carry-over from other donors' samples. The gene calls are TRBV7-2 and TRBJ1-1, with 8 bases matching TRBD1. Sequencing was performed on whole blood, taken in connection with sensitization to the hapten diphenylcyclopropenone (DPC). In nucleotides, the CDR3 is TGTGCCAGCAGCAGGGACAGGTCGAACACTGAAGCTTTCTTT. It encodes CASSRDRSNTEAFF.